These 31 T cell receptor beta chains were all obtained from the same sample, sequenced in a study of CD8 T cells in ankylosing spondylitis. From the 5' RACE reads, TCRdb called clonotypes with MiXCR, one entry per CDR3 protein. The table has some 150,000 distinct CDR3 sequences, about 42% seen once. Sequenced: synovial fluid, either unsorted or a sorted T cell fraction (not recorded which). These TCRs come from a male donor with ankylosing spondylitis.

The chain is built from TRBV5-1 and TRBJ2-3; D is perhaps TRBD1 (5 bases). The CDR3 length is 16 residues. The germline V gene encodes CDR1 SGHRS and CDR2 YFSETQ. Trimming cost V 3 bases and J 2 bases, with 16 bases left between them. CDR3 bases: TGCGCCAGCAGCTCTTGGCGCGAGACAGTCACAGATACGCAGTATTTT. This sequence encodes CASSSWRETVTDTQYF.

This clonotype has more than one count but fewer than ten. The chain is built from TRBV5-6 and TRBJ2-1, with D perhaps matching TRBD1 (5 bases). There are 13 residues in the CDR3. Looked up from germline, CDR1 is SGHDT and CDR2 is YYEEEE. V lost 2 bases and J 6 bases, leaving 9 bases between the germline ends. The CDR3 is CASSLIQGNEQFF. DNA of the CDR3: TGTGCCAGCAGCTTAATTCAGGGCAATGAGCAGTTCTTC.

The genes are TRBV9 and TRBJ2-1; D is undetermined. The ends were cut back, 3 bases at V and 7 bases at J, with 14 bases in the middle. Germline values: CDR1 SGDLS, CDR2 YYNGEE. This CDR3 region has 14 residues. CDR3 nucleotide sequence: TGTGCCAGCAGCGGAACTATGACCTTAAATGAGCAGTTCTTC. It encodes CASSGTMTLNEQFF.

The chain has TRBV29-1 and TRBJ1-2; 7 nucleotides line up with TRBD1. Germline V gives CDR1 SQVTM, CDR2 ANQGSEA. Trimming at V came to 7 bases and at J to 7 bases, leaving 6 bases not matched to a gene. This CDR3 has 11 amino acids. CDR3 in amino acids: CSADDRAGYTF. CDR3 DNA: TGCAGCGCCGACGACAGGGCTGGCTACACCTTC.

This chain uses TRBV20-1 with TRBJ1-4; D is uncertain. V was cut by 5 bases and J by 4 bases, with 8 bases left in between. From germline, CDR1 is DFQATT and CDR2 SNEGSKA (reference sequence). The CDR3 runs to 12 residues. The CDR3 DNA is TGCAGTGCTCCAGCACATAATGAAAAACTGTTTTTT. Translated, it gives CSAPAHNEKLFF.

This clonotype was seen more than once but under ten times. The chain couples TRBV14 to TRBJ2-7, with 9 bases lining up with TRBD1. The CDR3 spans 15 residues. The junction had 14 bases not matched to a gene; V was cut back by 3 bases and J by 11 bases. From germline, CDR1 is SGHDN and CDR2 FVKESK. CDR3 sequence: CASSQAIWDRAKEYF. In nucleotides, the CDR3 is TGTGCCAGCAGCCAGGCCATATGGGACAGGGCAAAGGAGTACTTC.

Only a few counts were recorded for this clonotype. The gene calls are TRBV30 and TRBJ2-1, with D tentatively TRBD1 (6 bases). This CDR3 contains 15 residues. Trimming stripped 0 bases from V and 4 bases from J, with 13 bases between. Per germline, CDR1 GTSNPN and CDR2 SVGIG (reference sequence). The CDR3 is CAWSVIGQIYNEQFF. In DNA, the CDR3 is TGTGCCTGGAGTGTAATTGGACAGATATACAATGAGCAGTTCTTC.

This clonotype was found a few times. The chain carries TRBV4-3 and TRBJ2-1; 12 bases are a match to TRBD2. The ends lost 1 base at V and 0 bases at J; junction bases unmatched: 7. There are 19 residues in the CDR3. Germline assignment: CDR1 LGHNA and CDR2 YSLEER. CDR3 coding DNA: TGCGCCAGCAGCCAAGGACTAGCGGGAGCCCGAAGCTCCTACAATGAGCAGTTCTTC. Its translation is CASSQGLAGARSSYNEQFF.

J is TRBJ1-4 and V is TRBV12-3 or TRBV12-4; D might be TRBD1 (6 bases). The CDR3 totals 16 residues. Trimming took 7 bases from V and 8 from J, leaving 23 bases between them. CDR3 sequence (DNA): TGTGCCAGCACCGGGGGCAGTCGGTTGAGTCACGAAAAACTGTTTTTT. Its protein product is CASTGGSRLSHEKLFF.

The CDR3 reads CSVEGDEAFF. The CDR3 region has the DNA TGCAGCGTTGAAGGGGACGAAGCTTTCTTT. The chain carries TRBV29-1 and TRBJ1-1; possibly TRBD1 for D (5 bases). The V end was cut by 1 base, the J end by 8 bases, with 5 bases between. The CDR3 runs 10 residues. Germline-derived CDR1 and CDR2 are SQVTM and ANQGSEA.

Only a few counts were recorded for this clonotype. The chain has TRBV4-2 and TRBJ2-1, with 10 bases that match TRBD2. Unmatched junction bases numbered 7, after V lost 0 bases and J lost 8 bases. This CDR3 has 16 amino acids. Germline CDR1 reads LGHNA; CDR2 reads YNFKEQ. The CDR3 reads CASSQEAASGSDEQFF. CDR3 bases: TGTGCCAGCAGCCAAGAGGCGGCTAGCGGGAGCGATGAGCAGTTCTTC.

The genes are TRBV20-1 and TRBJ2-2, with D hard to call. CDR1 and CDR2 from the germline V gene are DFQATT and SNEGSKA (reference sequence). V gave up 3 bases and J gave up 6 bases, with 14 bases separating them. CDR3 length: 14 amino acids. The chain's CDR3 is CSASALGVAGELFF. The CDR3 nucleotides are TGCAGTGCTAGTGCTCTAGGAGTAGCCGGGGAGCTGTTTTTT.

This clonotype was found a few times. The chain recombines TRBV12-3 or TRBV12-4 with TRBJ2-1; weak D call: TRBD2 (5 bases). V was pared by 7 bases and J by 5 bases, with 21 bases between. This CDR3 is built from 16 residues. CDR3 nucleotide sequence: TGTGCCAGCACCAAAAGCCCCCGGGCGCGGGACAATGAGCAGTTCTTC. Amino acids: CASTKSPRARDNEQFF.

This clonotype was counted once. The CDR3 DNA sequence: TGTGCCAGCAGTTACGCCGGGACAGGGGGCTTTAACACTGAAGCTTTCTTT. This sequence encodes CASSYAGTGGFNTEAFF. V usage is TRBV6-5 and J usage is TRBJ1-1; TRBD1 agrees at 12 bases. The germline gives CDR1 MNHEY, CDR2 SVGAGI. This CDR3 comprises 17 residues. V trimming: 2 bases; J trimming: 2 bases; junction bases outside the gene matches: 6.

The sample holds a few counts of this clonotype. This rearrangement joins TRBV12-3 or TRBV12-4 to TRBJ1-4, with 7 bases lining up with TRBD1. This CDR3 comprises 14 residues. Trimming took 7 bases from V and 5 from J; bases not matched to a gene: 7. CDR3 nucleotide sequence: TGTGCCAGCACCGCCGGGACAGCGAATGAAAAACTGTTTTTT. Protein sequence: CASTAGTANEKLFF.

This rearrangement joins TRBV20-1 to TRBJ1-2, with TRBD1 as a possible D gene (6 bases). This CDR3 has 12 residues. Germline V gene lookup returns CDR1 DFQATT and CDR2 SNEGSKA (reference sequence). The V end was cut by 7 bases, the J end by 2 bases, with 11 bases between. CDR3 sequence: CSGPQGNYGYTF. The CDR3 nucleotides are TGCAGTGGCCCACAGGGAAACTATGGCTACACCTTC.

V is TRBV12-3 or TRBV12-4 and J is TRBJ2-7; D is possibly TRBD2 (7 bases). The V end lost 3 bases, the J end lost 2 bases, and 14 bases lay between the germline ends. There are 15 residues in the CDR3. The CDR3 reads CASSLLRGQTYEQYF. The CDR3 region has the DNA TGTGCCAGCAGTTTGTTGCGGGGGCAAACCTACGAGCAGTACTTC.

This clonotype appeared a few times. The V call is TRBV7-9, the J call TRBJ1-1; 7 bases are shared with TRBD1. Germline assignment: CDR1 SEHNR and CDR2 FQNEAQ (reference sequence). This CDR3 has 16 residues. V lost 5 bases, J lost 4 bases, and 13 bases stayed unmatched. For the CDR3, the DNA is TGTGCCAGCAGCCCGCGACAGGGAGTGGGGAGCACTGAAGCTTTCTTT. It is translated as CASSPRQGVGSTEAFF.

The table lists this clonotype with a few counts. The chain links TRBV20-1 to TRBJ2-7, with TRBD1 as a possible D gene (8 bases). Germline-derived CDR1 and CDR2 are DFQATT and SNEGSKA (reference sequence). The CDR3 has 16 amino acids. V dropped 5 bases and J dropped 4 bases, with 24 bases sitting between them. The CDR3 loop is CSAPREVPTGVYEQYF. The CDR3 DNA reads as TGCAGTGCTCCACGGGAGGTCCCGACAGGGGTATACGAGCAGTACTTC.

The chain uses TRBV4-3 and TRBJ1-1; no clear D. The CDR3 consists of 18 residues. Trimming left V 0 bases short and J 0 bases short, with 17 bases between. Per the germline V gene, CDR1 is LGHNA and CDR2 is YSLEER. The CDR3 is CASSQDWTHETMNTEAFF. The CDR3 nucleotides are TGCGCCAGCAGCCAAGATTGGACCCATGAGACCATGAACACTGAAGCTTTCTTT.

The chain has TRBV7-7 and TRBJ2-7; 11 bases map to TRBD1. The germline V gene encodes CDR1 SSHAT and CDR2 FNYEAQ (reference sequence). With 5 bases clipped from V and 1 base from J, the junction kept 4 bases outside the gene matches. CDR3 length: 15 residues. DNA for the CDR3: TGTGCCAGCAGCATCGGACAGGGGGCATCCTACGAGCAGTACTTC. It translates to CASSIGQGASYEQYF.

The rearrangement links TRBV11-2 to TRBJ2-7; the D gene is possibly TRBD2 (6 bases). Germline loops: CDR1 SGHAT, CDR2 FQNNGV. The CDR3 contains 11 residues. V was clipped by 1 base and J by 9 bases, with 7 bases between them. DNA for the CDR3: TGTGCCAGCAGCTTAGCGGGACTGCAGTACTTC. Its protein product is CASSLAGLQYF.

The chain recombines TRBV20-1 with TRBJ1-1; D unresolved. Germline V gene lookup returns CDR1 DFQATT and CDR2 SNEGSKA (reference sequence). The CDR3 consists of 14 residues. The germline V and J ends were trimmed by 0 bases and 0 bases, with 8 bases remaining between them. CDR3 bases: TGCAGTGCTAGAGAAGTCCGGGTGAACACTGAAGCTTTCTTT. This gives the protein CSAREVRVNTEAFF.

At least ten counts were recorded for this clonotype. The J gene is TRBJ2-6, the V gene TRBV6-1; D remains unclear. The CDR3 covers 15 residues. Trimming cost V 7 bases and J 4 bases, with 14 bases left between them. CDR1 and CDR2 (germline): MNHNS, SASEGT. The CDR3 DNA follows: TGTGCCAGCACCTTAAGTGTGGGGGGGGCCAACGTCCTGACTTTC. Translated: CASTLSVGGANVLTF.

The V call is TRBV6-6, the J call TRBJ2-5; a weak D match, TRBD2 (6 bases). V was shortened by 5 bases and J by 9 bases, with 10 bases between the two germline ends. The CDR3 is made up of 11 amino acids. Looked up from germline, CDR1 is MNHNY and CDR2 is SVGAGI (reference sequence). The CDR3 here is CASSPGGAQYF. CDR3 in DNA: TGTGCCAGCAGTCCCGGAGGGGCCCAGTACTTC.

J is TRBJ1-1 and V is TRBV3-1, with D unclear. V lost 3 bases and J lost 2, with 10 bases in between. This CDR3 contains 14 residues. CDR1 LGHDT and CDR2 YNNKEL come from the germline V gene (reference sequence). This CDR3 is CASSQPGANTEAFF. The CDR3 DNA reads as TGTGCCAGCAGCCAGCCCGGAGCTAACACTGAAGCTTTCTTT.

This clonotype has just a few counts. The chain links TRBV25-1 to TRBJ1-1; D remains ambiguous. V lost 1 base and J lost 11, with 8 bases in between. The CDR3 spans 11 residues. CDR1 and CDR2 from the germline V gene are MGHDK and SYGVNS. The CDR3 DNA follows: TGTGCCAGCAGTGAATGGTATATCGCTTTCTTT. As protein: CASSEWYIAFF. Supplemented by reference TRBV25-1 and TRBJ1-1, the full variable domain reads EADIYQTPRYLVIGTGKKITLECSQTMGHDKMYWYQQDPGMELHLIHYSYGVNSTEKGDLSSESTVSRIRTEHFPLTLESARPSHTSQYLCASSEWYIAFFGQGTRLTVV.

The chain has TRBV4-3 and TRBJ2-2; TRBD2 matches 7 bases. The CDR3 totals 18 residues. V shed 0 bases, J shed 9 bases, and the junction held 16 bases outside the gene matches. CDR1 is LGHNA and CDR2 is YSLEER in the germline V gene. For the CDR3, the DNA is TGCGCCAGCAGCCAAGATCTCCCCAGGGACTACGGGGTACGGGAGCTGTTTTTT. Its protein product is CASSQDLPRDYGVRELFF.

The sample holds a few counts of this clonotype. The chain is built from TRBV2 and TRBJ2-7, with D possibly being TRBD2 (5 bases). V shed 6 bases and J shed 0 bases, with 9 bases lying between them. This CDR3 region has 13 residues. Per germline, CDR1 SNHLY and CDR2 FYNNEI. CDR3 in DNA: TGTGCCAGCAGGTGGACTGCCTCCTACGAGCAGTACTTC. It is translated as CASRWTASYEQYF.

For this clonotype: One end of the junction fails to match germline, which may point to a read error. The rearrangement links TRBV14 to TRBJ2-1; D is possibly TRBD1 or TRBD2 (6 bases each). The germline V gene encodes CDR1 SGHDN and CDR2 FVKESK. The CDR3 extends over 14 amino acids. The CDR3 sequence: CASSHGGSNNEQFF. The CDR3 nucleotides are TGTGCCAGCAGTCACGGGGGCTCCAACAATGAGCAGTTCTTC. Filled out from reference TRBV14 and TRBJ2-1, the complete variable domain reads EAGVTQFPSHSVIEKGQTVTLRCDPISGHDNLYWYRRVMGKEIKFLLHFVKESKQDESGMPNNRFLAERTGGTYSTLKVQPAELEDSGVYFCASSHGGSNNEQFFGPGTRLTVL.

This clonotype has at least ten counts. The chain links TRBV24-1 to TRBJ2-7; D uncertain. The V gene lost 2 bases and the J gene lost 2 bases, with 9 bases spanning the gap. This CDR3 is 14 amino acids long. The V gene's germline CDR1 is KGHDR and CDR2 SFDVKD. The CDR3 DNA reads TGTGCCACCAGTGATTACCAACTACCCTACGAGCAGTACTTC. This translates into CATSDYQLPYEQYF.